The T cell receptor (beta chain) under discussion was sequenced for a study of Ad26.COV2.S vaccination and SARS-CoV-2 variants. Study-level background: Donor got 5x10^10 or 1x10^11 viral particles of Ad26.COV2.S.

V lost 6 bases to trimming and J lost 8 bases, with 13 bases between them. The CDR3 has 12 residues. Treatment here: 15 to 20 received Ad26.COV2.S at low or high dose, single or two shots; a few received placebo; per-sample allocation not given. Collection of the samples took place on day 63 after the first injection of vaccine or placebo. An Ad26 vector that expressed Wuhan-strain SARS-CoV-2 spike constituted the vaccine. Repertoires were generated with immunoSEQ multiplex PCR, while TCRdb's copy carries only in-frame clones and drops some. In the table there are around 340,000 clones, about 88% of which are singletons. In the case of this clone: The target antigen is unknown.

Findings of the study overall: Among vaccine recipients, spike-specific TCR breadth exceeded that of placebo recipients. Reports say spike-specific CD8+ and CD4+ T cell responses covered substantial breadth after vaccination.

The specimen was peripheral blood, collected in a trial of Ad26.COV2.S vaccine versus placebo. This receptor was identified in a person between 18 and 65 years old who received the Ad26.COV2.S COVID-19 vaccine or a placebo. This chain uses TRBV12-3 or TRBV12-4 with TRBJ1-1; TRBD1 is a possible D gene (5 bases). The CDR3 sequence is CASSPPNREAFF. In DNA, the CDR3 is TGTGCCAGCAGCCCTCCCAACAGGGAAGCTTTCTTT.